Below are 16 T cell receptor beta chains sequenced from a single sample in a study of lymphopenia after photon versus proton radiotherapy. Clones were read by immunoSEQ multiplex PCR, and TCRdb kept only the in-frame ones, dropping some. The sample consists of 150,000 to 200,000 clones, approximately 86% of them appearing once. The sequences come from peripheral blood, collected from a patient treated with photon-based radiotherapy. Receptors were obtained from a man aged 50-59 years with gastric cancer.

This clone appeared a few times. The J gene is TRBJ2-5, the V gene TRBV27; a weak D match, TRBD2 (6 bases). The ends were cut back, 5 bases at V and 4 bases at J, with 17 bases in the middle. Germline-derived CDR1 and CDR2 are MNHEY and SMNVEV (reference sequence). This CDR3 is built from 15 residues. CDR3 sequence reads: CASSPQPSDGETQYF. The CDR3 region has the DNA TGTGCCAGCAGTCCCCAACCTAGCGACGGAGAGACCCAGTACTTC.

This chain connects TRBV5-4 to TRBJ1-1; 9 bases agree with TRBD1. Germline trimming cut 5 bases from V and 4 bases from J; bases unmatched to any gene: 9. Per germline, CDR1 SGHNT and CDR2 YYREEE (reference sequence). CDR3 length: 15 amino acids. The CDR3 coding sequence is TGTGCCAGCAGACTCAACAGGGGGCCAACCACTGAAGCTTTCTTT. Protein: CASRLNRGPTTEAFF.

This clone appeared once. The J gene is TRBJ2-5, the V gene TRBV29-1; D might be TRBD1 (6 bases). Germline CDR1 and CDR2: SQVTM and ANQGSEA. This CDR3 is built from 13 residues. V lost 7 bases and J lost 5, with 17 bases in between. The CDR3 here is CSATPGQGETQYF. Written as DNA, the CDR3 is TGCAGCGCCACTCCTGGGCAGGGGGAGACCCAGTACTTC.

The J gene is TRBJ1-2, the V gene TRBV4-1, with D possibly TRBD1 on 5 matching bases. CDR3 length: 12 residues. V gave up 6 bases and J gave up 4 bases, with 9 bases separating them. Germline CDR1 reads MGHRA; CDR2 reads YSYEKL. CDR3 DNA: TGCGCCAGCAGTTACGACAGCTATGGCTACACCTTC. As protein: CASSYDSYGYTF.

This clone appeared once. V is TRBV18 and J is TRBJ2-5, with D possibly matching TRBD1 (6 bases). This CDR3 comprises 13 residues. The V gene lost 3 bases and the J gene lost 1 base, with 6 bases spanning the gap. Germline lookup yields CDR1 KGHSH and CDR2 LQKENI. CDR3 DNA: TGTGCCAGCTCACCGGACAGCCAAGAGACCCAGTACTTC. This codes for CASSPDSQETQYF.

V gene TRBV7-9 combines with J gene TRBJ2-7, with 8 bases that match TRBD2. Germline V gene lookup returns CDR1 SEHNR and CDR2 FQNEAQ (reference sequence). The ends lost 5 bases at V and 7 bases at J; junction bases unmatched: 13. CDR3 length equals 15 residues. This chain's CDR3 is CASSPGLASPLEQYF. For the CDR3, the DNA is TGTGCCAGCAGCCCTGGACTAGCCTCCCCCCTTGAGCAGTACTTC.

The chain joins TRBV6-4 to TRBJ1-4; D gene unclear. The CDR3 totals 13 residues. Trimming stripped 4 bases from V and 8 bases from J, with 11 bases between. Germline loops: CDR1 MRHNA, CDR2 SNTAGT. In nucleotides, the CDR3 is TGTGCCAGCAGTGCCCTTGGAGGAGAAAAACTGTTTTTT. Protein product: CASSALGGEKLFF.

This chain connects TRBV4-3 to TRBJ2-7, with D perhaps matching TRBD2 (5 bases). The length of the CDR3 is 15 residues. Germline loops: CDR1 LGHNA, CDR2 YSLEER. V lost 1 base and J 1 base, leaving 11 bases between the germline ends. CDR3 DNA: TGCGCCAGCAGCCAAGGTATGACGGGATCCTACGAGCAGTACTTC. Its protein is CASSQGMTGSYEQYF.

V is TRBV28 and J is TRBJ1-4; TRBD1 matches at 7 bases. The CDR3 consists of 15 residues. Germline CDR1 is MDHEN and CDR2 is SYDVKM. The trim removed 6 bases at V and 3 bases at J, leaving 7 bases unmatched. Here the CDR3 DNA reads TGTGCCAGCAGGAACAGGGGAGCTGCTAATGAAAAACTGTTTTTT. This gives the protein CASRNRGAANEKLFF.

J is TRBJ1-3 and V is TRBV19; no clear D gene. The V gene lost 10 bases and the J gene lost 0 bases, with 10 bases spanning the gap. CDR3 length equals 13 residues. Per the germline V gene, CDR1 is LNHDA and CDR2 is SQIVND (reference sequence). The CDR3 coding sequence is TGTGCCACAGGACCGAACTCTGGAAACACCATATATTTT. It specifies CATGPNSGNTIYF.

V is TRBV30 and J is TRBJ2-3; D ambiguous. Trimming left V 2 bases short and J 1 base short, with 10 bases between. The CDR3 is 14 residues long. Per the germline V gene, CDR1 is GTSNPN and CDR2 is SVGIG (reference sequence). The CDR3 here is CAWSWLPGTDTQYF. The CDR3 DNA follows: TGTGCCTGGAGTTGGCTCCCCGGCACAGATACGCAGTATTTT.

This chain uses TRBV7-2 with TRBJ2-1; 9 bases map to TRBD2. With 5 bases clipped from V and 4 bases from J, the junction kept 9 bases outside the gene matches. Germline V gene lookup returns CDR1 SGHTA and CDR2 FQGNSA. The CDR3 runs to 16 residues. The CDR3 reads CASSPRASGTYNEQFF. CDR3 DNA sequence: TGTGCCAGCAGCCCCCGGGCTAGCGGGACATACAATGAGCAGTTCTTC.

The chain recombines TRBV19 with TRBJ1-5; 9 nucleotides line up with TRBD1. With 5 bases clipped from V and 4 bases from J, the junction kept 9 bases outside the gene matches. Germline V CDR1 and CDR2: LNHDA, SQIVND (reference sequence). The CDR3 spans 16 residues. The CDR3 protein is CASSLTGGVGNQPQHF. The CDR3 DNA follows: TGTGCCAGTAGTCTTACAGGGGGCGTAGGTAATCAGCCCCAGCATTTT.

This chain connects TRBV4-2 to TRBJ1-1; D uncertain. The CDR3 length is 19 residues. Germline CDR1 reads LGHNA; CDR2 reads YNFKEQ. V lost 0 bases, J lost 4 bases, and 24 bases lay in between. The chain's CDR3 is CASSQDPDLLGPAGTEAFF. CDR3 nucleotide sequence: TGTGCCAGCAGCCAAGATCCGGACCTACTGGGTCCGGCGGGCACTGAAGCTTTCTTT.

The V and J genes are TRBV2 and TRBJ2-7, with D maybe TRBD1 (5 bases). Trimming pared 2 bases from V and 3 bases from J, leaving 11 bases between. The CDR3 consists of 14 residues. The germline CDR1 and CDR2 sequences are SNHLY and FYNNEI. CDR3 in DNA: TGTGCCAGCAGTGAAACTAACAGGTACTACGAGCAGTACTTC. As protein: CASSETNRYYEQYF.

This clone was recorded only once. This CDR3 is CASSEEGGQGHYGYTF. As DNA, the CDR3 is TGTGCCAGCAGTGAAGAGGGGGGACAGGGGCACTATGGCTACACCTTC. V usage is TRBV2 and J usage is TRBJ1-2, with 10 bases that match TRBD1. CDR1 SNHLY and CDR2 FYNNEI come from the germline V gene. V was clipped by 1 base and J by 3 bases; unmatched bases: 5. The CDR3 totals 16 residues.